This T cell receptor (beta chain) was captured in a study of T cells in Graves' hyperthyroidism and ophthalmopathy. Germline V lookup: CDR1 MNHNS, CDR2 SASEGT. Trimming left V 11 bases short and J 2 bases short, with 16 bases between. The CDR3 has 14 residues. At least ten counts were recorded for this clonotype. Its antigen is as yet unknown. Broader study findings: Also found in blood were most expanded thyroid clonotypes above 0.001.

It was RNA transcripts that yielded the amplified TCR beta CDR3 regions. The HTBI primer set served for first-round RT-PCR of the TCR CDR3. TCRdb used MiXCR to reprocess the multiplex PCR reads, holding one entry per CDR3 protein. The sample holds about 500,000 distinct CDR3 sequences; approximately 15% are singletons and the top ten take over 15%. Graves' hyperthyroidism showing no ophthalmopathy progression within 18 months was considered stable. Patients were excluded for uncontrolled infection, other autoimmune disease, pregnancy or lactation. The source of the PBMCs was 8.5 to 10 ml of fresh peripheral blood.

This sequence joins TRBV6-1 and TRBJ1-5, with D hard to call. The sample comprised blood. This clonotype was sampled from a young woman with Graves' hyperthyroidism. Written as DNA, the CDR3 is TGTGCCGGATCCCGATCTATAGGCAATCAGCCCCAGCATTTT. Its translation: CAGSRSIGNQPQHF.